This T cell receptor (beta chain) was captured by sequencing in a study of beta chain features in type 1 diabetes. Study-level findings and limits: Among all four CD4+ subsets, Type 1 diabetes patients had TCRB CDR3s that were moderately but significantly shorter. Small HLA sub-analyses could not settle whether HLA shapes TCRB rearrangement. A cDNA-based sequencing approach could over-represent cells with high TCR expression.

cDNA synthesis used the whole RNA isolate, giving expressed TCRB sequences. Naive, central memory and regulatory T cell samples produced a mean of about 4 million reads. TCRdb's table, derived via immunoSEQ multiplex PCR, lists solely in-frame clones and lacks some. The sample yields about 190,000 clones, roughly 7.1% seen once. This clone appeared a few times. Its antigen is as yet unknown. Purity exceeded 95% in all sorted populations. This CDR3 has 15 residues. Per germline, CDR1 SGHRS and CDR2 YFSETQ. The V and J ends lost 4 bases and 5 bases, in that order; junction bases with no gene match: 4. Sample: central memory CD4+ T cells from blood. The clonotype was recovered from a woman in her 40s with type 1 diabetes. V gene TRBV5-1 combines with J gene TRBJ2-1; TRBD2 agrees at 12 bases. CDR3 protein: CASSPRTSGNNEQFF. CDR3 in DNA: TGCGCCAGCAGCCCGAGGACTAGCGGGAACAATGAGCAGTTCTTC.